A single sample is the source of the 14 T cell receptor beta chains below, sequenced in a study of blood T cell repertoires in COVID-19. Here immunoSEQ multiplex PCR was the method, and the copy in TCRdb shows in-frame clones only, minus some. The sample holds roughly 200,000 clones; about 91% are singletons and the top ten take about 9.4%. The sequencing input was PBMCs or T cells enriched from blood (not recorded which). All receptors derive from a man younger than 35 with acute COVID-19.

This sequence joins TRBV30 and TRBJ2-5; 10 nucleotides match TRBD2. V shed 0 bases and J 5 bases; nucleotides not matched to a gene: 3. The CDR3 has 14 residues. The germline V gene encodes CDR1 GTSNPN and CDR2 SVGIG (reference sequence). CDR3 sequence (DNA): TGTGCCTGGAGTGTAGGTAGCGGGGGGGAGACCCAGTACTTC. Its translation is CAWSVGSGGETQYF.

The chain has TRBV9 and TRBJ2-5; 8 positions agree with TRBD1. The germline CDR1 and CDR2 sequences are SGDLS and YYNGEE. With 2 bases clipped from V and 5 bases from J, the junction kept 8 bases outside the gene matches. The CDR3 runs 15 residues. This CDR3 reads CASSVRTGSEETQYF. As DNA, the CDR3 is TGTGCCAGCAGCGTGAGGACAGGGTCGGAGGAGACCCAGTACTTC.

The chain uses TRBV27 and TRBJ1-2; 8 nucleotides agree with TRBD1. The CDR3 is 14 amino acids. The J segment lost 6 bases and the V segment lost 4 bases, leaving 7 bases of the junction unmatched. Germline CDR1 is MNHEY and CDR2 is SMNVEV (reference sequence). CDR3 in DNA: TGTGCCAGCAGTTACCAGGGGGCGCGAGATGGCTACACCTTC. It codes for CASSYQGARDGYTF.

The CDR3 loop reads CASSWRSGTLSYEQYF. The CDR3 DNA follows: TGTGCCAGCAGCTGGAGGAGCGGGACCCTCTCCTACGAGCAGTACTTC. The chain links TRBV5-8 to TRBJ2-7; 7 bases map to TRBD2. This CDR3 has 16 residues. V lost 3 bases, J lost 0 bases, and 9 bases stayed unmatched. CDR1 and CDR2 from the germline V gene are SGHTS and YDEGEE.

The chain is built from TRBV3-1 (or the pseudogene TRBV3-2) and TRBJ2-3; 9 nucleotides match TRBD1. Germline V gives CDR1 LGHDT, CDR2 YNNKEL (reference sequence). With 3 bases clipped from V and 2 bases from J, the junction kept 6 bases outside the gene matches. The CDR3 runs 16 residues. The CDR3 reads CASSQSTGGTTDTQYF. For the CDR3, the DNA is TGTGCCAGCAGCCAGTCGACAGGGGGGACCACAGATACGCAGTATTTT.

The chain uses TRBV6-5 and TRBJ1-2; D might be TRBD1 (5 bases). In germline, CDR1 is MNHEY, CDR2 SVGAGI. The CDR3 extends over 13 amino acids. V was trimmed by 5 bases and J by 4 bases, leaving 11 bases between them. The CDR3 nucleotides are TGTGCCAGCAGTCCCCAAGACAGCTATGGCTACACCTTC. It is translated as CASSPQDSYGYTF.

This chain connects TRBV6-2 or TRBV6-3 to TRBJ2-5, with TRBD2 identical over 8 bases. The CDR3 runs 14 residues. V gave up 7 bases and J gave up 4 bases; unmatched junction bases: 8. Germline CDR1 MNHEY, CDR2 SVGEGT. The CDR3 loop is CASTPGRGLETQYF. CDR3 nucleotides: TGTGCCAGCACCCCCGGGAGGGGGTTAGAGACCCAGTACTTC.

CDR3 bases: TGTGCCAGCAGCTCAGATAGCAATCAGCCCCAGCATTTT. Translating gives CASSSDSNQPQHF. This chain links TRBV7-9 with TRBJ1-5; the D is unclear. The germline CDR1 and CDR2 sequences are SEHNR and FQNEAQ (reference sequence). The CDR3 runs 13 residues. Trimming cost V 4 bases and J 0 bases, with 4 bases left between them. Filled out from reference TRBV7-9 and TRBJ1-5, the complete variable domain reads DTGVSQNPRHKITKRGQNVTFRCDPISEHNRLYWYRQTLGQGPEFLTYFQNEAQLEKSRLLSDRFSAERPKGSFSTLEIQRTEQGDSAMYLCASSSDSNQPQHFGDGTRLSIL.

Points on this clone: The DNA is omitted, as the CDR3 cannot be located on it reliably, and the CDR3 follows TCRdb's listing. The chain links TRBV6-2 or TRBV6-3 to TRBJ1-4; TRBD1 reflects the table's D call only, with no check against the DNA. The CDR3 contains 15 residues when both ends are counted. The germline CDR1 and CDR2 sequences are MNHEY and SVGEGT. This CDR3 is CASSSSTGRGEKLFF.

The chain joins TRBV19 to TRBJ2-6; D remains unclear. Germline V gene sequence: CDR1 LNHDA, CDR2 SQIVND (reference sequence). V lost 6 bases to trimming and J lost 0 bases, with 18 bases between them. CDR3 length equals 18 residues. The CDR3 reads CASSNQFPLTSGANVLTF. CDR3 in DNA: TGTGCCAGTAGCAATCAGTTCCCCCTCACCTCTGGGGCCAACGTCCTGACTTTC.

V usage is TRBV27 and J usage is TRBJ2-5; D unresolved. CDR1 and CDR2 from the germline V gene are MNHEY and SMNVEV (reference sequence). The CDR3 length is 12 residues. V lost 6 bases to trimming and J lost 0 bases, with 5 bases between them. The CDR3 bases are TGTGCCAGCAGCTCGTACCAAGAGACCCAGTACTTC. This encodes CASSSYQETQYF.

This chain joins TRBV11-2 and TRBJ1-1; D not resolved. Germline values: CDR1 SGHAT, CDR2 FQNNGV. The V and J ends lost 4 bases and 1 base respectively, with 10 bases between them. The CDR3 runs to 14 residues. The CDR3 DNA follows: TGTGCCAGCAGCTCGGAGTATTGGAACACTGAAGCTTTCTTT. It specifies CASSSEYWNTEAFF.

V is TRBV29-1 and J is TRBJ1-5, with D maybe TRBD1 (5 bases). CDR3 length equals 13 residues. V dropped 4 bases and J dropped 10 bases, with 17 bases sitting between them. Germline loops: CDR1 SQVTM, CDR2 ANQGSEA. Written as DNA, the CDR3 is TGCAGCGTTGGGAAGGGGAATTCTTACCCCCAGCATTTT. Translating it yields CSVGKGNSYPQHF.

The chain employs TRBV4-3 and TRBJ1-4; 7 positions match TRBD1. The V gene end was trimmed by 4 bases and the J gene end by 0 bases; junction bases not matched to a gene: 2. This CDR3 has 15 amino acids. Germline CDR1 is LGHNA and CDR2 is YSLEER. The CDR3 region has the DNA TGCGCCAGCAGCCTAGGGACAGCAACTAATGAAAAACTGTTTTTT. It translates to CASSLGTATNEKLFF.